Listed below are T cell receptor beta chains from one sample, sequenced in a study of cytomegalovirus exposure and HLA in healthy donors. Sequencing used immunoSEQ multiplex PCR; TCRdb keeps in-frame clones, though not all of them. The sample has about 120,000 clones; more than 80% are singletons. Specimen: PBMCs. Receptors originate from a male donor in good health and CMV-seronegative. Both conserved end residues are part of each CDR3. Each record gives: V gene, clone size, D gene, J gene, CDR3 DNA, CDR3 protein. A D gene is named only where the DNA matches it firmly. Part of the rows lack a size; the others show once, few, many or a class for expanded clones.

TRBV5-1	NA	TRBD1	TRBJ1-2	TGCGCCAGCGCCCGTGGGACAGGGATCCATGGCTACACCTTC	CASARGTGIHGYTF
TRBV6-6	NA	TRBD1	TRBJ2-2	TGTGCCAGCAGTTCACACAGGGGGACGGGCACCGGGGAGCTGTTTTTT	CASSSHRGTGTGELFF
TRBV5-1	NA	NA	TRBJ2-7	TGCGCCAGCAGCGGTACGGGAACGGATGAGCAGTACTTC	CASSGTGTDEQYF
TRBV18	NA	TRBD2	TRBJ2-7	TGTGCCAGCTCACCACGTCAGGGGCCGGGAGGGGAGCAGTACTTC	CASSPRQGPGGEQYF
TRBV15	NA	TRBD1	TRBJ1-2	TGTGCCACCAGCAGGAGGGACAGTAGCTATGGCTACACCTTC	CATSRRDSSYGYTF
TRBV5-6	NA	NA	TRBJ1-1	TGTGCCAGCAGCTTGGGCCAACAGGGTACCACTGAAGCTTTCTTT	CASSLGQQGTTEAFF
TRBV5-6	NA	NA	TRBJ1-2	TGTGCCAGCAGCTACCAGAAAACCACTAACTATGGCTACACCTTC	CASSYQKTTNYGYTF
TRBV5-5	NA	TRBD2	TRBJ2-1	TGTGCCAGCAGCTTGACTAGCGGGAGGGAGGGTGAGCAGTTCTTC	CASSLTSGREGEQFF
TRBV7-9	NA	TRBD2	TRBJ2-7	TGTGCCAGCAGCACCATGCCGGGACTAGGTGGAAGCAGAACCTACGAGCAGTACTTC	CASSTMPGLGGSRTYEQYF
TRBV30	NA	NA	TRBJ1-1	TGTGCCTGGAGAAAAATCCGAATGGGCGCTGAAGCTTTCTTT	CAWRKIRMGAEAFF
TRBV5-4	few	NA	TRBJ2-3	TGTGCCAGCAGCTTCCGAGGCGTCGCAGATACGCAGTATTTT	CASSFRGVADTQYF
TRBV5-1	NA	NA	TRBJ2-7	TGCGCCAGCAGCTTCGCAGGAAACTACGAGCAGTACTTC	CASSFAGNYEQYF
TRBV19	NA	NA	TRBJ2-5	TGTGCCACCGGGACTCGCCCACCCCAAGAGACCCAGTACTTC	CATGTRPPQETQYF
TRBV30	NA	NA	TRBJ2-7	TGTGCCCGCGACGACAAGACCTACGAGCAGTACTTC	CARDDKTYEQYF
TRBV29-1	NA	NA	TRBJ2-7	TGCAGCGTCGTCGGACAAGCCTACGAGCAGTACTTC	CSVVGQAYEQYF
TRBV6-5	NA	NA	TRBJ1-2	TGTGCCAGCAGTTACGTGGGAACGGGGGGCTACACCTTC	CASSYVGTGGYTF
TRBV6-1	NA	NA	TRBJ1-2	TGTGCCAGCAGTCGACACAGGGACGGAGATGGCTACACCTTC	CASSRHRDGDGYTF
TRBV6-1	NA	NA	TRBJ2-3	TGTGCCAGCAGGCGGGACTCGTACACAGATACGCAGTATTTT	CASRRDSYTDTQYF
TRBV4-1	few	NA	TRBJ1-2	TGCGCCAGCAGCCAAGATCGGTTGGGGCGAGGCTACACCTTC	CASSQDRLGRGYTF
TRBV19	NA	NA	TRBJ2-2	TGTGCCAGTAGTACCCTCCCCGCGAACACCGGGGAGCTGTTTTTT	CASSTLPANTGELFF
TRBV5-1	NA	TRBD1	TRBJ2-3	TGCGCCAGCAGCTTGGGACAGGGTGCAGATACGCAGTATTTT	CASSLGQGADTQYF
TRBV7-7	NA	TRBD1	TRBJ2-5	TGTGCCAGCAGCTTGGACAGGGTAGAGACCCAGTACTTC	CASSLDRVETQYF
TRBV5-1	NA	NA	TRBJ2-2	TGCGCCAGCAGCTTGGGCCAGGGGTACACCGGGGAGCTGTTTTTT	CASSLGQGYTGELFF
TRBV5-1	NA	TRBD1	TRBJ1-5	TGCGCCAGCAGCACGGGGACAGGGGGACAGCCCCAGCATTTT	CASSTGTGGQPQHF
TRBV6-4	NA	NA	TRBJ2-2	TGTGCCAGCAGTGATTCAGGCAGGGGGAACACCGGGGAGCTGTTTTTT	CASSDSGRGNTGELFF
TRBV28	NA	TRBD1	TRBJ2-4	TGTGCCAGCAGTCCCGGGACAGGGGGCAGTGGAAACATTCAGTACTTC	CASSPGTGGSGNIQYF
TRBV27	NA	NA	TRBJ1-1	TGTGCCAGCACCCGATTGGGTTGGGAGGAGAACACTGAAGCTTTCTTT	CASTRLGWEENTEAFF
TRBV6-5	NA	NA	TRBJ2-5	TGTGCCAGCAGTTACAACAGACAAGAGACCCAGTACTTC	CASSYNRQETQYF
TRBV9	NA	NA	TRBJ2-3	TGTGCCAGCAGCCACTCCGGGGTCCCCACAGATACGCAGTATTTT	CASSHSGVPTDTQYF